Below, 16 T cell receptor beta chains from the same sample are listed, as sequenced in a study of T cell responses to AZD1222 COVID-19 vaccine. This table comes from immunoSEQ multiplex PCR, and its TCRdb copy is limited to in-frame clones, with some not included. The table shows 150,000 to 200,000 clones, with 85% to 95% occurring only once. The sample consisted of peripheral blood, taken on day 0 of AZD1222 vaccination. The receptors were gathered from an adult in good health.

The rearrangement joins TRBV7-9 to TRBJ1-6; 8 bases map to TRBD1. Germline V gene lookup returns CDR1 SEHNR and CDR2 FQNEAQ (reference sequence). The CDR3 totals 14 residues. The trim removed 5 bases at V and 8 bases at J, leaving 5 bases unmatched. The CDR3 protein is CASSRDRYDSPLHF. CDR3 coding DNA: TGTGCCAGCAGCCGGGACAGGTACGATTCACCCCTCCACTTT.

The sample holds one count of this clone. V usage is TRBV7-9 and J usage is TRBJ1-1; D call uncertain. CDR3 size: 14 residues. Germline V gene data show CDR1 as SEHNR and CDR2 as FQNEAQ (reference sequence). With 1 base removed from V and 0 bases from J, the gap between germline ends came to 6 bases. The CDR3 DNA reads as TGTGCCAGCAGCTTAGAGCTGGTGAACACTGAAGCTTTCTTT. Its protein is CASSLELVNTEAFF.

The rearrangement uses TRBV11-3 and TRBJ2-3; D is perhaps TRBD2 (7 bases). Germline V CDR1 and CDR2: SGHNT, YENEEA. The CDR3 length is 15 residues. The V gene lost 3 bases and the J gene lost 1 base, with 11 bases spanning the gap. The CDR3 region is CASSFAGARTDTQYF. CDR3 nucleotide sequence: TGTGCCAGCAGCTTTGCGGGGGCCCGCACAGATACGCAGTATTTT.

This chain links TRBV2 with TRBJ1-2, with D possibly being TRBD1 (5 bases). This CDR3 contains 15 residues. CDR1 and CDR2 (germline): SNHLY, FYNNEI. Between the trimmed V and J ends, which lost 1 base and 5 bases, there was a span of 14 bases. CDR3 DNA: TGTGCCAGCAGTGAAGAGGGCAGGGTGGGATATGGCTACACCTTC. Amino acids: CASSEEGRVGYGYTF. Full variable domain (rest looked up from reference TRBV2 and TRBJ1-2): EPEVTQTPSHQVTQMGQEVILRCVPISNHLYFYWYRQILGQKVEFLVSFYNNEISEKSEIFDDQFSVERPDGSNFTLKIRSTKLEDSAMYFCASSEEGRVGYGYTFGSGTRLTVV.

This chain joins TRBV6-1 and TRBJ1-1, with D uncertain. Trimming left V 1 base short and J 0 bases short, with 9 bases between. In germline, CDR1 is MNHNS, CDR2 SASEGT. The length of the CDR3 is 15 residues. CDR3 in amino acids: CASSEVGSLNTEAFF. CDR3 in DNA: TGTGCCAGCAGTGAAGTTGGCAGTTTGAACACTGAAGCTTTCTTT.

The chain is built from TRBV5-4 and TRBJ1-4; 7 nucleotides agree with TRBD1. V dropped 0 bases and J dropped 5; count of bases not matched to a gene: 4. The germline V gene has CDR1 SGHNT and CDR2 YYREEE (reference sequence). CDR3 length equals 15 residues. DNA of the CDR3: TGTGCCAGCAGCTTGGCTCCAGGGGGGAATGAAAAACTGTTTTTT. It codes for CASSLAPGGNEKLFF.

V is TRBV3-1 (or the pseudogene TRBV3-2) and J is TRBJ1-6, with 8 positions matching TRBD1. Germline assignment: CDR1 LGHDT and CDR2 YNNKEL (reference sequence). The CDR3 has 15 residues. The ends lost 5 bases at V and 7 bases at J; junction bases unmatched: 7. CDR3 bases: TGTGCCAGCAGCTTGCGGACAGGGCCAAATTCACCCCTCCACTTT. Translation: CASSLRTGPNSPLHF.

The chain has TRBV9 and TRBJ1-1; D is possibly TRBD1 (5 bases). Germline values: CDR1 SGDLS, CDR2 YYNGEE. Trimming stripped 0 bases from V and 4 bases from J, with 10 bases between. The CDR3 consists of 14 residues. The CDR3, as DNA: TGTGCCAGCAGCGTAGTTCAGGGAGGCACTGAAGCTTTCTTT. Encoded protein: CASSVVQGGTEAFF.

The V and J genes are TRBV24-1 and TRBJ1-1, with D hard to call. Deletions cut 1 base from V and 4 bases from J, with 6 bases between. The CDR3 length is 13 residues. Germline CDR1 reads KGHDR; CDR2 reads SFDVKD. The CDR3 DNA is TGTGCCACCAGTGATTTTTCGGGCACTGAAGCTTTCTTT. It is translated as CATSDFSGTEAFF.

The V gene is TRBV9, the J gene TRBJ2-3; D gene ambiguous. CDR1 SGDLS and CDR2 YYNGEE come from the germline V gene. The V end lost 4 bases, the J end lost 6 bases, and 6 bases lay between the germline ends. The CDR3 has 11 residues. CDR3 DNA sequence: TGTGCCAGCAGCAGGTCCGATACGCAGTATTTT. This sequence encodes CASSRSDTQYF.

This chain links TRBV18 with TRBJ1-5; D gene ambiguous. Germline V gives CDR1 KGHSH, CDR2 LQKENI. This CDR3 spans 15 amino acids. Between the trimmed V and J ends, which lost 3 bases and 7 bases, there was a span of 16 bases. CDR3 protein: CASSPSKGRGQPQHF. Written as DNA, the CDR3 is TGTGCCAGCTCACCTAGTAAGGGTCGAGGGCAGCCCCAGCATTTT. The full variable domain, with the rest looked up from reference TRBV18 and TRBJ1-5, is NAGVMQNPRHLVRRRGQEARLRCSPMKGHSHVYWYRQLPEEGLKFMVYLQKENIIDESGMPKERFSAEFPKEGPSILRIQQVVRGDSAAYFCASSPSKGRGQPQHFGDGTRLSIL.

The chain carries TRBV6-2 or TRBV6-3 and TRBJ2-7; no clear D. Germline-derived CDR1 and CDR2 are MNHEY and SVGEGT. V lost 5 bases to trimming and J lost 3 bases, with 11 bases between them. This CDR3 has 13 amino acids. In DNA form, the CDR3 reads TGTGCCAGCAGTGGTATTACAGACTACGAGCAGTACTTC. Amino acids: CASSGITDYEQYF.

This clone came up a few times. V and J are TRBV27 and TRBJ1-6; no clear D gene. The V end lost 3 bases, the J end lost 7 bases, and 10 bases lay between the germline ends. Germline V gene sequence: CDR1 MNHEY, CDR2 SMNVEV (reference sequence). This CDR3 has 14 residues. The chain's CDR3 is CASSLGSINSPLHF. The CDR3 nucleotides read TGTGCCAGCAGTTTGGGGAGTATCAATTCACCCCTCCACTTT.

Comments on this clone: A read error may produce the germline difference seen at one junction end. J is TRBJ2-1 and V is TRBV6-1; 8 bases fit TRBD1. Germline CDR1 is MNHNS and CDR2 is SASEGT. The CDR3 runs 16 residues. The DNA of the CDR3 is TGTGCCAGCAGAGAAGGACAGGGAGGTTTTGGAAATGAGCAGTTCTTC. This codes for CASREGQGGFGNEQFF.

The V gene is TRBV5-4, the J gene TRBJ2-5; no firm D call. Per the germline V gene, CDR1 is SGHNT and CDR2 is YYREEE (reference sequence). The CDR3 length is 13 residues. V shed 7 bases and J shed 5 bases, with 15 bases lying between them. This CDR3 is CASSEKVFETQYF. DNA of the CDR3: TGTGCCAGCTCGGAAAAAGTTTTTGAGACCCAGTACTTC. The whole variable domain, filled in from reference TRBV5-4 and TRBJ2-5, reads ETGVTQSPTHLIKTRGQQVTLRCSSQSGHNTVSWYQQALGQGPQFIFQYYREEENGRGNFPPRFSGLQFPNYSSELNVNALELDDSALYLCASSEKVFETQYFGPGTRLLVL.

The CDR3 DNA sequence: TGCAGCACGGGAGCTAACTATGGCTACACCTTC. This encodes CSTGANYGYTF. J is TRBJ1-2 and V is TRBV20-1, with D uncertain. This CDR3 spans 11 amino acids. CDR1 and CDR2 (germline): DFQATT, SNEGSKA (reference sequence).